The 14 T cell receptor beta chains below were found in one sample sequenced in a study of blood T cell repertoires in COVID-19. TCRdb keeps only in-frame clones here, not all; method: immunoSEQ multiplex PCR. The table shows about 58,000 clones, with around 89% occurring only once. The sample taken for sequencing was peripheral blood. The receptors here all came from a man between 60 and 75 years old with active COVID-19.

In its sample, this clone was seen once. V gene TRBV29-1 combines with J gene TRBJ2-7; no clear D gene. The CDR3 extends over 11 amino acids. Trimming took off 3 bases at V and 3 bases at J, with 6 bases between the two ends. Germline V gives CDR1 SQVTM, CDR2 ANQGSEA. CDR3 in DNA: TGCAGCGTTGACGTCGGCTACGAGCAGTACTTC. Residues: CSVDVGYEQYF.

The CDR3 DNA is TGCGCCAGCAGCGGGACAGGGTCCCACGAGCAGTACTTC. This gives the protein CASSGTGSHEQYF. V gene TRBV5-1 combines with J gene TRBJ2-7; TRBD1 agrees at 9 bases. CDR1 SGHRS and CDR2 YFSETQ come from the germline V gene. This CDR3 region has 13 residues. V shed 4 bases and J 5 bases; nucleotides not matched to a gene: 4.

The chain joins TRBV5-1 to TRBJ1-4; the D gene is possibly TRBD1 (5 bases). Trimming removed 4 bases at V and 5 bases at J, with 18 bases between. Germline loops: CDR1 SGHRS, CDR2 YFSETQ. This CDR3 has 16 amino acids. This chain's CDR3 is CASSQGLRTQNEKLFF. The DNA of the CDR3 is TGCGCCAGCAGCCAGGGCCTTCGGACACAGAATGAAAAACTGTTTTTT.

CDR3: CASSLAPPTGGSTDTQYF. As DNA, the CDR3 is TGTGCCAGCAGTCTAGCGCCTCCGACAGGGGGCAGCACAGATACGCAGTATTTT. The rearrangement uses TRBV6-6 and TRBJ2-3; 10 bases match TRBD1. CDR3 length equals 18 residues. The germline V gene encodes CDR1 MNHNY and CDR2 SVGAGI (reference sequence). Trimming removed 5 bases from V and 0 bases from J; junction bases left unmatched: 11.

The rearrangement uses TRBV7-9 and TRBJ1-1, with unresolved D. This CDR3 is 12 amino acids long. V lost 4 bases to trimming and J lost 1 base, with 4 bases between them. CDR1 and CDR2 (germline): SEHNR, FQNEAQ (reference sequence). CDR3 DNA: TGTGCCAGCAGCTACAAGAACACTGAAGCTTTCTTT. Its translation is CASSYKNTEAFF. The full variable domain, completed using reference TRBV7-9 and TRBJ1-1, is DTGVSQNPRHKITKRGQNVTFRCDPISEHNRLYWYRQTLGQGPEFLTYFQNEAQLEKSRLLSDRFSAERPKGSFSTLEIQRTEQGDSAMYLCASSYKNTEAFFGQGTRLTVV.

This clone was detected only a few times. V usage is TRBV21-1 and J usage is TRBJ1-2. TRBV21-1 is labeled a pseudogene. The CDR3 loop spans 16 amino acids. The CDR3 coding sequence is TGTGCCAGCAGCATGTTTCGCCCGACGCCACTATATGGCTACACCTTC. It specifies CASSMFRPTPLYGYTF.

V usage is TRBV16 and J usage is TRBJ1-1, with a tentative D call TRBD1 (5 bases). V lost 7 bases, J lost 3 bases, and 18 bases lay in between. Germline V gene lookup returns CDR1 KGHSY and CDR2 FQNENV. The CDR3 sequence is 15 residues long. The CDR3 loop reads CASNTYGTGDTEAFF. The CDR3 region has the DNA TGTGCCAGCAACACCTACGGTACAGGTGACACTGAAGCTTTCTTT.

Here the CDR3 reads CASSREGIVYEQYF. CDR3 nucleotides: TGTGCCAGCAGTCGGGAGGGAATCGTCTACGAGCAGTACTTC. V gene TRBV25-1 combines with J gene TRBJ2-7; 8 positions match TRBD2. The CDR3 length is 14 residues. Germline CDR1 and CDR2: MGHDK and SYGVNS. J lost 3 bases, V lost 5 bases, and 6 bases had no gene match.

The rearrangement uses TRBV30 and TRBJ2-7; D call uncertain. The germline gives CDR1 GTSNPN, CDR2 SVGIG (reference sequence). Trimming stripped 5 bases from V and 3 bases from J, with 8 bases between. This CDR3 is 11 amino acids long. The CDR3 region is CAWARSYEQYF. CDR3 in DNA: TGTGCCTGGGCTCGTAGCTACGAGCAGTACTTC.

This sequence joins TRBV5-1 and TRBJ2-5; the D is unclear. Trimming took off 0 bases at V and 0 bases at J, with 12 bases between the two ends. CDR3 length: 16 residues. Germline lookup yields CDR1 SGHRS and CDR2 YFSETQ. CDR3 sequence reads: CASSLGGSKNQETQYF. CDR3 bases: TGCGCCAGCAGCTTGGGTGGCAGTAAGAACCAAGAGACCCAGTACTTC.

The chain joins TRBV6-1 to TRBJ2-3; possibly TRBD2 for D (6 bases). Germline CDR1 MNHNS, CDR2 SASEGT. With 1 base removed from V and 6 bases from J, the gap between germline ends came to 11 bases. The CDR3 totals 14 residues. DNA for the CDR3: TGTGCCAGCAGTGAAGGGAGGGTTACCGATACGCAGTATTTT. Translated, it gives CASSEGRVTDTQYF.

V and J are TRBV5-1 and TRBJ2-2, with D hard to call. The V gene lost 1 base and the J gene lost 1 base, with 5 bases spanning the gap. Germline V gene lookup returns CDR1 SGHRS and CDR2 YFSETQ. The CDR3 totals 14 residues. CDR3 loop: CASSLNGNTGELFF. CDR3 in DNA: TGCGCCAGCAGCTTGAACGGGAACACCGGGGAGCTGTTTTTT. The whole variable domain, remainder taken from reference TRBV5-1 and TRBJ2-2, is KAGVTQTPRYLIKTRGQQVTLSCSPISGHRSVSWYQQTPGQGLQFLFEYFSETQRNKGNFPGRFSGRQFSNSRSEMNVSTLELGDSALYLCASSLNGNTGELFFGEGSRLTVL.

CDR3 region: CASSATVNTEAFF. CDR3 nucleotides: TGTGCCAGCAGTGCCACAGTGAACACTGAAGCTTTCTTT. This chain connects TRBV28 to TRBJ1-1, with D uncertain. The V and J ends lost 5 bases and 0 bases respectively, with 7 bases between them. The CDR3 consists of 13 residues. Germline CDR1 MDHEN, CDR2 SYDVKM.

This clone came up once. The V gene is TRBV11-2, the J gene TRBJ1-5, with D uncertain. The CDR3 is 15 residues long. Trimming shortened V by 0 bases and J by 3 bases, and 9 bases separated the two germline ends. Germline V gives CDR1 SGHAT, CDR2 FQNNGV. For the CDR3, the DNA is TGTGCCAGCAGCTTAGATCTTACACCCAATCAGCCCCAGCATTTT. This gives the protein CASSLDLTPNQPQHF. The full variable domain, in which reference TRBV11-2 and TRBJ1-5 provide the parts outside the CDR3, is EAGVAQSPRYKIIEKRQSVAFWCNPISGHATLYWYQQILGQGPKLLIQFQNNGVVDDSQLPKDRFSAERLKGVDSTLKIQPAKLEDSAVYLCASSLDLTPNQPQHFGDGTRLSIL.